This T cell receptor (beta chain) was sequenced during a study of cytomegalovirus exposure and HLA in healthy donors. Comments on this clone: No antigen is known for it.

General study findings and limits: The study labeled about 160 TCR beta chains cytomegalovirus-associated. Rarity characterized most TCR sequences, yet some public TCRs appeared in many donors.

Sequencing was performed with immunoSEQ multiplex PCR; in TCRdb, only in-frame clones are kept and a portion is missing. The profile shows under 95,000 clones, approximately 93% of them singletons. The V gene's germline CDR1 is SNHLY and CDR2 FYNNEI. CDR3 size: 13 residues. V was pared by 5 bases and J by 1 base, with 8 bases between. The chain joins TRBV2 to TRBJ1-1, with TRBD1 as a possible D gene (5 bases). The sequencing input was PBMCs. This TCR came from a woman between 18 and 29 years old in good health and CMV-seropositive. The CDR3 sequence is CASSPTGNTEAFF. CDR3 in DNA: TGTGCCAGCAGTCCCACAGGGAACACTGAAGCTTTCTTT. The full variable domain, in which reference TRBV2 and TRBJ1-1 provide the parts outside the CDR3, is EPEVTQTPSHQVTQMGQEVILRCVPISNHLYFYWYRQILGQKVEFLVSFYNNEISEKSEIFDDQFSVERPDGSNFTLKIRSTKLEDSAMYFCASSPTGNTEAFFGQGTRLTVV.